Listed here are 4 T cell receptor beta chains from one sample, sequenced in a study of cytomegalovirus exposure and HLA in healthy donors. Use of 60 Vbeta and 13 Jbeta primers characterized the PCR. Profiling relied on immunoSEQ multiplex PCR, and the TCRdb table lists in-frame clones only, not all of them. The sample has some 150,000 clones; approximately 9% are singletons. Input material: PBMCs. These receptors were obtained from a male donor in good health and CMV-seronegative.

The J gene is TRBJ2-3, the V gene TRBV7-9; D possibly corresponds to TRBD1 (6 bases). Germline CDR1 is SEHNR and CDR2 is FQNEAQ (reference sequence). The CDR3 totals 17 residues. V lost 5 bases to trimming and J lost 0 bases, with 18 bases between them. CDR3: CASSPGQSGSSTDTQYF. In DNA form, the CDR3 reads TGTGCCAGCAGCCCAGGACAGAGCGGCAGTAGCACAGATACGCAGTATTTT.

Concerning this clone itself: Within the sample, other DNA sequences also encode this same CDR3. The chain's CDR3 is CASSLLYQPQHF. In nucleotides, the CDR3 is TGTGCCAGCAGTTTACTTTATCAGCCCCAGCATTTT. V usage is TRBV28 and J usage is TRBJ1-5; D gene ambiguous. CDR1 and CDR2 (germline): MDHEN, SYDVKM. CDR3 size: 12 residues. V lost 2 bases, J lost 5 bases, and 4 bases lay in between.

This clone was counted only a few times. The chain couples TRBV5-1 to TRBJ2-1; D not resolved. Trimming took off 4 bases at V and 7 bases at J, with 12 bases between the two ends. There are 13 residues in the CDR3. The germline CDR1 and CDR2 sequences are SGHRS and YFSETQ. CDR3 in amino acids: CASSPPVRNEQFF. CDR3 nucleotide sequence: TGCGCCAGCAGCCCCCCGGTGAGGAATGAGCAGTTCTTC. Drawing the rest from reference TRBV5-1 and TRBJ2-1, the complete variable domain is KAGVTQTPRYLIKTRGQQVTLSCSPISGHRSVSWYQQTPGQGLQFLFEYFSETQRNKGNFPGRFSGRQFSNSRSEMNVSTLELGDSALYLCASSPPVRNEQFFGPGTRLTVL.

This chain uses TRBV5-6 with TRBJ2-4; D perhaps matches TRBD2 (5 bases). CDR3 length: 12 residues. Trimming shortened V by 4 bases and J by 6 bases, and 8 bases separated the two germline ends. Germline V gene data show CDR1 as SGHDT and CDR2 as YYEEEE. As DNA, the CDR3 is TGTGCCAGCAGCAAAGAGGGAAACATTCAGTACTTC. As protein: CASSKEGNIQYF.